This T cell receptor beta chain was sequenced in a study of cytotoxic CD8 clonotypes in ibrutinib-treated CLL. Germline CDR1 is SEHNR and CDR2 is FQNEAQ (reference sequence). Between the trimmed V and J ends, which lost 5 bases and 5 bases, there was a span of 25 bases. The CDR3 totals 17 residues. Generated by immunoSEQ multiplex PCR, the TCRdb table keeps only in-frame clones and is missing some. The data hold more than 200,000 clones, with 70% observed a single time. The sample was PBMCs, taken after 24 months of ibrutinib treatment. The chain recombines TRBV7-9 with TRBJ2-7; the D gene is possibly TRBD2 (5 bases). The clonotype was recovered from a human donor with chronic lymphocytic leukemia. The DNA of the CDR3 is TGTGCCAGCAGCCCCCCAACTTGGAACACGAGGGCCAACGAGCAGTACTTC. This sequence encodes CASSPPTWNTRANEQYF. Supplemented by reference TRBV7-9 and TRBJ2-7, the full variable domain reads DTGVSQNPRHKITKRGQNVTFRCDPISEHNRLYWYRQTLGQGPEFLTYFQNEAQLEKSRLLSDRFSAERPKGSFSTLEIQRTEQGDSAMYLCASSPPTWNTRANEQYFGPGTRLTVT.